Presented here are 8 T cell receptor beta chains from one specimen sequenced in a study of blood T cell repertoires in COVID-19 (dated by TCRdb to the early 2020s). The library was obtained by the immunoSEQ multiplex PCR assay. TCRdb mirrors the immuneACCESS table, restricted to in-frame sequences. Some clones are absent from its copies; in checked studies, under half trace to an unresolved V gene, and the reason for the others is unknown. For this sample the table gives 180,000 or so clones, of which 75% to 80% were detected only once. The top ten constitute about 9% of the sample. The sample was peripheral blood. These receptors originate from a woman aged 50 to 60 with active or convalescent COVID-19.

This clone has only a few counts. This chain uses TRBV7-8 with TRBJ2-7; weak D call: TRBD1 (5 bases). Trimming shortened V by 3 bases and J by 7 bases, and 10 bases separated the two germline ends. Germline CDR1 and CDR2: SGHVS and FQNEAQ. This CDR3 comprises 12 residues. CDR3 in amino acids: CASSFHSGEQYF. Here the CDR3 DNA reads TGTGCCAGCAGCTTTCATTCAGGGGAGCAGTACTTC. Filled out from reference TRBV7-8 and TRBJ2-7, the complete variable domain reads GAGVSQSPRYKVAKRGQDVALRCDPISGHVSLFWYQQALGQGPEFLTYFQNEAQLDKSGLPSDRFFAERPEGSVSTLKIQRTQQEDSAVYLCASSFHSGEQYFGPGTRLTVT.

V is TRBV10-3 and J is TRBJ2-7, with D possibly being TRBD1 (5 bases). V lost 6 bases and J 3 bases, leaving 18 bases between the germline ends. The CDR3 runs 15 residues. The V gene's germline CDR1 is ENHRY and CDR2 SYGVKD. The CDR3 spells CAISRRGSTNYEQYF. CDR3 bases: TGTGCCATCAGCCGTAGGGGATCTACGAACTACGAGCAGTACTTC.

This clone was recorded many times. For the CDR3, the DNA is TGCGCCAGCAGCCAAGATGGGAGGACTAGCGCCCACAATGAGCAGTTCTTC. It specifies CASSQDGRTSAHNEQFF. This rearrangement joins TRBV4-1 to TRBJ2-1, with TRBD2 matching 9 bases. The trim removed 0 bases at V and 5 bases at J, leaving 8 bases unmatched. CDR1 and CDR2 from the germline V gene are MGHRA and YSYEKL. The CDR3 is 17 amino acids.

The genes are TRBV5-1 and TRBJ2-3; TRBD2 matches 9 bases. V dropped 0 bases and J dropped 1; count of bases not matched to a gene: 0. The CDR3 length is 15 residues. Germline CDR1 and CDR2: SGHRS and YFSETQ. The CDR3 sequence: CASSLGLAGTDTQYF. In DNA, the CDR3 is TGCGCCAGCAGCTTGGGACTAGCGGGCACAGATACGCAGTATTTT.

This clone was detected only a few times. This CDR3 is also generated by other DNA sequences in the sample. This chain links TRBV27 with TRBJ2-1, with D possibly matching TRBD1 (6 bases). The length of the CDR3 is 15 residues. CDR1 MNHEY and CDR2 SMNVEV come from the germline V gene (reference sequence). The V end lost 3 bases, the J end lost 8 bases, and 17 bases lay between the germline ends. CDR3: CASSLRRAQGHEQFF. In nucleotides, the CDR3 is TGTGCCAGCAGTTTGAGGCGGGCCCAGGGGCATGAGCAGTTCTTC.

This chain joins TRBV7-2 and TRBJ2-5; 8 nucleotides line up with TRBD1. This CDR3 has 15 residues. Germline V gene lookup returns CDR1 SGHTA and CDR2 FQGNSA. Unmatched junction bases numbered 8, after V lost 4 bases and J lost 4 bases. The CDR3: CASSSRTGTGETQYF. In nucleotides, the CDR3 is TGTGCCAGCAGCTCCCGGACCGGGACAGGAGAGACCCAGTACTTC.

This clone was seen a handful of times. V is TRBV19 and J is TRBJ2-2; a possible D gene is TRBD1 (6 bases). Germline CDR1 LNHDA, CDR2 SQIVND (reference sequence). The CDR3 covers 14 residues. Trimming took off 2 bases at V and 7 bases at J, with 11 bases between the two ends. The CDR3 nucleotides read TGTGCCAGTAGTATACACAGGGAGTACGGGGAGCTGTTTTTT. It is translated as CASSIHREYGELFF.

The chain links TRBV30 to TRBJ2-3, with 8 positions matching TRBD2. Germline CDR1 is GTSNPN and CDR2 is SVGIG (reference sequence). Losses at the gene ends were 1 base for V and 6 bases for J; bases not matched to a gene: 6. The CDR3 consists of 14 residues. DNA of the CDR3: TGTGCCTGGAGTGCGAGCGGGGGCGGGGATACGCAGTATTTT. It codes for CAWSASGGGDTQYF.